This T cell receptor beta chain was sequenced in a study of cytotoxic CD8 clonotypes in ibrutinib-treated CLL. Clones were sequenced by immunoSEQ multiplex PCR, and TCRdb holds only the in-frame ones, with some missing. Counted here are some 200,000 clones, roughly three quarters occurring once; the ten biggest clones make up approximately 10%. Looked up from germline, CDR1 is LGHNT and CDR2 is FRNRAP. The CDR3 is 13 amino acids. Trimming took 0 bases from V and 6 from J, leaving 6 bases between them. Concerning this clone: Its target is unknown.

Broader study findings: Public clonotypes were seen rarely and were contracted or stable on treatment.

This sample comprised PBMCs, obtained after 12 months of ibrutinib treatment. The chain combines TRBV12-5 with TRBJ2-1; D unclear. This receptor was taken from a human donor with chronic lymphocytic leukemia. CDR3 loop: CASGLVPGNEQFF. DNA of the CDR3: TGTGCTAGTGGTTTGGTACCGGGCAATGAGCAGTTCTTC.